A selection of T cell receptor beta chains follows, all from one sample in a study of shared clonotypes between healthy human individuals. Profiled with immunoSEQ multiplex PCR; TCRdb holds only in-frame clones, not every one. The sample consists of approximately 1.4 million clones, 98% of them appearing once. Sequencing was carried out using naive CD4+ T cells sorted from blood. The receptors derive from a man aged 25 to 40 in good health. Each CDR3 is given with its conserved first and last residue. D genes are given only for firm matches. Clone size, where shown, is once, few, many, or a class for clones that have expanded.

TRBJ1-2 . . TRBV27 CASSLKHGGDSNYGYTF TGTGCCAGCAGTTTAAAACACGGGGGCGATTCTAACTATGGCTACACCTTC
TRBJ2-7 . TRBD2 TRBV10-3 CAIGSMGIAGGPSLVNSYEQYF TGTGCCATCGGATCCATGGGGATAGCGGGAGGGCCGTCCCTTGTCAACTCCTACGAGCAGTACTTC
TRBJ2-2 . . TRBV5-1 CASSLEPQINTGELFF TGCGCCAGCAGCTTGGAACCCCAGATCAACACCGGGGAGCTGTTTTTT
TRBJ1-3 . . TRBV9 CASSGDGHSSGNTIYF TGTGCCAGCAGTGGGGACGGCCATAGCTCTGGAAACACCATATATTTT
TRBJ2-2 . TRBD2 TRBV27 CASRISGRIIGGELFF TGTGCCAGCAGAATTAGCGGGAGGATAATCGGGGGGGAGCTGTTTTTT
TRBJ1-2 . . TRBV4-1 CASSQNGPGNPSDTKGYTF TGCGCCAGCAGCCAGAACGGACCCGGGAATCCCTCAGACACGAAGGGCTACACCTTC
TRBJ1-1 once . TRBV2 CASSEEYLTEAFF TGTGCCAGCAGTGAAGAGTACTTGACTGAAGCTTTCTTT
TRBJ1-2 . . TRBV2 CASSVRGRSGGYGYTF TGTGCCAGCAGTGTCCGCGGTCGGTCCGGGGGATATGGCTACACCTTC
TRBJ1-1 . . TRBV5-5 CASSSPANTEAFF TGTGCCAGCAGCTCCCCGGCGAACACTGAAGCTTTCTTT
TRBJ2-7 . TRBD2 TRBV5-4 CASSAYGLASYEQYF TGTGCCAGCAGCGCCTACGGACTAGCCAGCTACGAGCAGTACTTC
TRBJ2-7 . TRBD1 TRBV7-9 CASSFTLTGGIPLEQYF TGTGCCAGCAGCTTCACCTTGACAGGGGGCATACCCCTCGAGCAGTACTTC
TRBJ2-1 . . TRBV7-2 CASSWEWDEQFF TGTGCCAGCAGTTGGGAATGGGATGAGCAGTTCTTC
TRBJ1-3 . . TRBV7-2 CASSPRSSSGNTIYF TGTGCCAGCAGCCCTAGGAGTTCCTCTGGAAACACCATATATTTT
TRBJ2-5 once TRBD2 TRBV5-4 CASSLGLAGEVRETQYF TGTGCCAGCAGCTTGGGACTAGCGGGAGAGGTTAGAGAGACCCAGTACTTC
TRBJ1-5 . . TRBV7-8 CASSLVIARGSNQPQHF TGTGCCAGCAGCTTAGTAATTGCCAGGGGATCTAATCAGCCCCAGCATTTT
TRBJ2-7 . . TRBV11-2 CASSLGAGSSYEQYF TGTGCCAGCAGCTTGGGGGCGGGGAGCTCCTACGAGCAGTACTTC
TRBJ1-1 . TRBD1 TRBV15 CATNANRGPNTEAFF TGTGCCACCAACGCAAACAGGGGGCCGAACACTGAAGCTTTCTTT
TRBJ1-3 once . TRBV11-2 CASQGLSNTIYF TGTGCCAGCCAGGGCCTGTCAAACACCATATATTTT
TRBJ1-2 . . TRBV28 CASSLGRPSYGYTF TGTGCCAGCAGTTTAGGCAGACCAAGCTATGGCTACACCTTC
TRBJ2-7 . TRBD2 TRBV7-2 CASSTSGRSSYEQYF TGTGCCAGCAGTACTAGCGGGAGGAGCTCCTACGAGCAGTACTTC
TRBJ2-5 . TRBD2 TRBV7-7 CASSLSGGVETQYF TGTGCCAGCAGCCTGAGTGGGGGGGTGGAGACCCAGTACTTC
TRBJ1-2 . . TRBV25-1 CASSADRAYGYTF TGTGCCAGCAGTGCGGACAGAGCCTATGGCTACACCTTC
TRBJ1-2 . TRBD1 TRBV11-3 CASSATGGIGYTF TGTGCCAGCAGCGCCACAGGGGGGATTGGCTACACCTTC
TRBJ2-6 . . TRBV6-1 CASSDIANVLTF TGTGCCAGCAGCGACATAGCCAACGTCCTGACTTTC
TRBJ2-3 . . TRBV5-1 CASSLGRTASTDTQYF TGCGCCAGCAGCTTGGGTCGAACAGCTAGCACAGATACGCAGTATTTT